The T cell receptor (beta chain) described here comes from a study of OX40 agonist ivuxolimab in advanced cancers. Overall study findings and caveats: Expanded clones belonging to CD8+ T cells outnumbered, on average, those of CD4+.

To note about this clone: The target antigen is unknown.

TCRdb's table, derived via immunoSEQ multiplex PCR, lists solely in-frame clones and lacks some. This sample has tens of thousands of clones, with around 77% found just once. From germline, CDR1 is MDHEN and CDR2 SYDVKM. Trimming took 8 bases from V and 12 from J, leaving 20 bases between them. The CDR3 is 13 residues long. The clonotype originates from an adult with an advanced solid tumor such as melanoma, head and neck, liver or kidney cancer. Sequenced material: CD4+ or CD8+ T cells sorted from blood, taken in a trial of the OX40 agonist ivuxolimab. V and J are TRBV28 and TRBJ2-1, with D perhaps being TRBD1 or TRBD2 (5 bases each). The DNA for the CDR3 is TGTGCCAGCTCAAACTTCGGGGACCCTAGGCAGTTCTTC. Protein: CASSNFGDPRQFF.